The 10 T cell receptor beta chains below all came from one sample that was sequenced in a study of blood T cells in healthy people across ages. With a J-beta primer mix and a sample-barcoded 5' primer, a second PCR ran about 7 to 12 cycles. TCRdb analysed the 5' RACE reads with MiXCR anew, one entry per CDR3 protein. The repertoire consists of under 1,000,000 distinct CDR3 sequences, with around half occurring once and the leading ten covering 15% to 20%. The sample comprised blood. These receptors all come from a man older than 75 in good health.

This clonotype showed up just a few times. V usage is TRBV20-1 and J usage is TRBJ2-1, with TRBD1 matching over 9 bases. After removal of 2 bases from V and 3 bases from J, the junction contained 11 bases not matched to a gene. The CDR3 has 17 amino acids. Per the germline V gene, CDR1 is DFQATT and CDR2 is SNEGSKA (reference sequence). CDR3 nucleotides: TGCAGTGCTAGAACCCGGGACAGGGCCCCCCTCTACAATGAGCAGTTCTTC. This gives the protein CSARTRDRAPLYNEQFF.

The sample holds many counts of this clonotype. This may be a read error: a much more frequent sequence differs by one nucleotide. CDR3 DNA: TGTGCCAGCAGCCATGGACAGGGCACAGATACGCAGTATTTT. Encoded protein: CASSHGQGTDTQYF. J is TRBJ2-3 and V is TRBV7-6, with 7 bases lining up with TRBD1. The V gene's germline CDR1 is SGHVS and CDR2 FNYEAQ. V was pared by 5 bases and J by 1 base, with 3 bases of the junction left unmatched. This CDR3 contains 14 residues. The whole variable domain, filled in from reference TRBV7-6 and TRBJ2-3, reads GAGVSQSPRYKVTKRGQDVALRCDPISGHVSLYWYRQALGQGPEFLTYFNYEAQQDKSGLPNDRFSAERPEGSISTLTIQRTEQRDSAMYRCASSHGQGTDTQYFGPGTRLTVL.

As concerns this clonotype: This may come from a read error, since a much larger clone is one base off. The chain recombines TRBV6-4 with TRBJ2-3; D is undetermined. The CDR3 contains 13 residues. CDR1 and CDR2 (germline): MRHNA, SNTAGT. The V end lost 8 bases, the J end lost 2 bases, and 11 bases lay between the germline ends. The CDR3 DNA reads TGTGCCAGCTCTCGGCGAGACACAGATACGCAGTATTTT. It codes for CASSRRDTDTQYF.

This chain uses TRBV29-1 with TRBJ2-1, with 10 bases aligning to TRBD1. The CDR3 sequence is 14 residues long. The J segment lost 5 bases and the V segment lost 7 bases, leaving 8 bases of the junction unmatched. CDR1 and CDR2 (germline): SQVTM, ANQGSEA. Written as DNA, the CDR3 is TGCAGCGCAACCTCCGGGACAGGGGACAATGAGCAGTTCTTC. Its protein product is CSATSGTGDNEQFF.

Points on this clonotype: This may arise from a read error, as a much more abundant clone is one base away. The rearrangement joins TRBV24-1 to TRBJ2-5; 7 positions agree with TRBD2. The CDR3 is made up of 14 amino acids. Trimming at V came to 4 bases and at J to 4 bases, leaving 5 bases not matched to a gene. Germline assignment: CDR1 KGHDR and CDR2 SFDVKD. CDR3 nucleotides: TGTGCCACCAGTGAAGCGGGATTAGGAGAGACCCAGTACTTC. This translates into CATSEAGLGETQYF.

There are a few counts of this clonotype. Here the CDR3 reads CATLGRETQYF. The CDR3 nucleotides are TGTGCGACCCTCGGACGAGAGACCCAGTACTTC. The chain joins TRBV6-2 or TRBV6-3 to TRBJ2-5; D call uncertain. This CDR3 is built from 11 residues. Germline V gene data show CDR1 as MNHEY and CDR2 as SVGEGT.

The gene calls are TRBV6-2 or TRBV6-3 and TRBJ1-2; weak D call: TRBD1 (5 bases). The V gene lost 0 bases and the J gene lost 7 bases, with 15 bases spanning the gap. CDR1 and CDR2 (germline): MNHEY, SVGEGT. This CDR3 has 15 residues. DNA of the CDR3: TGTGCCAGCAGTTACTCGTTTGAGGGGCGCGCTGGCTACACCTTC. This encodes CASSYSFEGRAGYTF.

This clonotype has only a few counts. The genes are TRBV12-3 or TRBV12-4 and TRBJ1-5; TRBD1 might be the D (6 bases). The ends were cut back, 6 bases at V and 6 bases at J, with 18 bases in the middle. The CDR3 contains 15 residues. Here the CDR3 DNA reads TGTGCCAGCAGGCCGGGAGGGGGGAGCGGTCAGCCCCAGCATTTT. Protein: CASRPGGGSGQPQHF.

This clonotype was seen only a few times. The chain has TRBV10-3 and TRBJ2-4, with a possible D match to TRBD2 (5 bases). The J call may be faulty, since TRBJ2-7 better matches the DNA end. The germline gives CDR1 ENHRY, CDR2 SYGVKD. The CDR3 sequence is 14 residues long. The CDR3 DNA reads as TGTGCCATCAGTGCTTTTCCGGGAACTTACGAGCAGTACTTC. Translated, it gives CAISAFPGTYEQYF.

The chain couples TRBV28 to TRBJ2-5; 9 nucleotides align to TRBD1. CDR3 size: 12 residues. Germline CDR1 and CDR2: MDHEN and SYDVKM. The V and J ends lost 10 bases and 2 bases, in that order; junction bases with no gene match: 2. In nucleotides, the CDR3 is TGTGCCACGGGACAGGGACAAGAGACCCAGTACTTC. It specifies CATGQGQETQYF. The variable domain in full, completed from reference TRBV28 and TRBJ2-5, reads DVKVTQSSRYLVKRTGEKVFLECVQDMDHENMFWYRQDPGLGLRLIYFSYDVKMKEKGDIPEGYSVSREKKERFSLILESASTNQTSMYLCATGQGQETQYFGPGTRLLVL.